This TCR beta chain was obtained from a study of blood T cells in healthy people across ages. General observations from the study: It was found that TCR beta diversity correlated strongly with the percentage of naive T cells.

PCR was performed a second time for about 6 to 11 cycles using a sample-barcoded 5' primer and a J-beta primer mix. One entry per CDR3 protein results from TCRdb running MiXCR on the 5' RACE reads. Found here are about 570,000 distinct CDR3 sequences, about 26% of them singletons; the top ten hold less than 20%. The ends lost 6 bases at V and 4 bases at J; junction bases unmatched: 9. CDR1 and CDR2 (germline): MGHDK, SYGVNS. This CDR3 is built from 15 residues. The table lists this clonotype with many counts. Its antigen remains unidentified. The source of this sequence is a woman between 65 and 79 years old in good health. The chain employs TRBV25-1 and TRBJ1-5; 7 bases align to TRBD1. Sequencing was carried out using blood. This CDR3 is CASSSAGGINQPQHF. CDR3 nucleotides: TGTGCCAGCAGCTCGGCAGGGGGTATTAATCAGCCCCAGCATTTT.